The 29 T cell receptor beta chains given below trace back to one sample, sequenced in a study of CD4+ T cells in melanoma. Libraries were prepared by immunoSEQ multiplex PCR; TCRdb keeps only in-frame clonotypes and omits some of them. The sample lists fewer than 20,000 clones; about 85% were seen once. The sample taken for sequencing was cells from a culture (not recorded whether cultured in vitro). These receptors all come from a human donor with melanoma.

This clone has just a few counts. V usage is TRBV5-1 and J usage is TRBJ1-1; D is ambiguous. Trimming shortened V by 1 base and J by 1 base, and 5 bases separated the two germline ends. This CDR3 region has 13 residues. Per germline, CDR1 SGHRS and CDR2 YFSETQ. The CDR3 nucleotides read TGCGCCAGCAGCTTGTCACAGAACACTGAAGCTTTCTTT. Protein: CASSLSQNTEAFF. Based on the CDR3 plus reference TRBV5-1 and TRBJ1-1, the full variable domain is KAGVTQTPRYLIKTRGQQVTLSCSPISGHRSVSWYQQTPGQGLQFLFEYFSETQRNKGNFPGRFSGRQFSNSRSEMNVSTLELGDSALYLCASSLSQNTEAFFGQGTRLTVV.

This clone was recorded a few times. The rearrangement uses TRBV7-3 and TRBJ2-1, with D possibly TRBD2 on 5 matching bases. Germline lookup yields CDR1 SGHTA and CDR2 FQGTGA. The V gene lost 1 base and the J gene lost 4 bases, with 8 bases spanning the gap. The CDR3 is 14 amino acids. CDR3 sequence: CASSLIPGYNEQFF. CDR3 DNA sequence: TGTGCCAGCAGCTTAATCCCGGGGTACAATGAGCAGTTCTTC.

This clone was detected only once. V and J are TRBV6-5 and TRBJ1-3, with D uncertain. V dropped 6 bases and J dropped 0 bases, with 9 bases sitting between them. Germline V gives CDR1 MNHEY, CDR2 SVGAGI. The CDR3 contains 14 residues. The CDR3 sequence: CASRIQSSGNTIYF. The CDR3 DNA sequence: TGTGCCAGCAGGATACAGAGCTCTGGAAACACCATATATTTT.

The rearrangement links TRBV7-9 to TRBJ2-5; a possible D gene is TRBD2 (6 bases). The germline V and J ends were trimmed by 3 bases and 1 base, with 18 bases remaining between them. The CDR3 runs 17 residues. Germline V gene lookup returns CDR1 SEHNR and CDR2 FQNEAQ (reference sequence). CDR3 in DNA: TGTGCCAGCAGCTTGGGCTTTCAGGGAGGACTCCAAGAGACCCAGTACTTC. Translating it yields CASSLGFQGGLQETQYF.

This chain connects TRBV6-5 to TRBJ1-6, with unresolved D. Germline CDR1 is MNHEY and CDR2 is SVGAGI. The CDR3 consists of 14 residues. Trimming pared 2 bases from V and 10 bases from J, leaving 12 bases between. DNA for the CDR3: TGTGCCAGCAGTTACGATGGGAGTCGGTCACCCCTCCACTTT. Translating it yields CASSYDGSRSPLHF.

This chain links TRBV10-2 with TRBJ2-1; maybe TRBD1 (6 bases). The germline V and J ends were trimmed by 2 bases and 9 bases, with 14 bases remaining between them. The length of the CDR3 is 14 residues. From germline, CDR1 is WSHSY and CDR2 SAAADI. The CDR3 reads CASSETTGSGEQFF. The CDR3 DNA is TGCGCCAGCAGTGAGACAACAGGGTCTGGTGAGCAGTTCTTC.

The V call is TRBV6-1, the J call TRBJ1-2; D is possibly TRBD1 (5 bases). CDR1 is MNHNS and CDR2 is SASEGT in the germline V gene. V gave up 8 bases and J gave up 4 bases, with 20 bases separating them. CDR3 length equals 15 residues. The CDR3 loop reads CASSPNPGTLYGYTF. CDR3 in DNA: TGTGCCAGCTCTCCGAACCCCGGGACTCTCTATGGCTACACCTTC.

The gene calls are TRBV29-1 and TRBJ2-1; 13 nucleotides line up with TRBD2. CDR1 and CDR2 from the germline V gene are SQVTM and ANQGSEA. J gave up 1 base and V 6 bases, and 0 bases lay outside the gene matches. CDR3 length equals 14 residues. The CDR3 region is CSVTSGGSYNEQFF. CDR3 coding DNA: TGCAGCGTGACTAGCGGGGGGTCCTACAATGAGCAGTTCTTC.

V and J are TRBV7-3 and TRBJ1-4, with D unresolved. From germline, CDR1 is SGHTA and CDR2 FQGTGA. The CDR3 is 13 amino acids. Trimming removed 7 bases at V and 7 bases at J, with 13 bases between. This CDR3 reads CASTRARGEKLFF. DNA of the CDR3: TGTGCCAGCACCCGGGCCCGAGGTGAAAAACTGTTTTTT.

Here the CDR3 reads CAISESYEQFF. The CDR3 DNA follows: TGTGCCATCAGTGAGTCGTATGAGCAGTTCTTC. The chain employs TRBV10-3 and TRBJ2-1; D unresolved. The V gene lost 0 bases and the J gene lost 8 bases, with 2 bases spanning the gap. Germline CDR1 and CDR2: ENHRY and SYGVKD. The CDR3 sequence is 11 residues long.

The CDR3 DNA follows: TGCGCCAGCAGCTTTCAGCAGAACACTGAAGCTTTCTTT. Translated, it gives CASSFQQNTEAFF. The V gene is TRBV5-1, the J gene TRBJ1-1; D is ambiguous. This CDR3 contains 13 residues. The V end was cut by 2 bases, the J end by 1 base, with 6 bases between. In germline, CDR1 is SGHRS, CDR2 YFSETQ.

The chain combines TRBV2 with TRBJ2-2; unclear D gene. The length of the CDR3 is 14 residues. The ends were cut back, 4 bases at V and 5 bases at J, with 11 bases in the middle. The germline V gene has CDR1 SNHLY and CDR2 FYNNEI. This CDR3 reads CASSVISTTGELFF. DNA of the CDR3: TGTGCCAGCAGTGTTATTAGCACGACCGGGGAGCTGTTTTTT.

V and J are TRBV18 and TRBJ2-2; D not certain. The ends were cut back, 3 bases at V and 4 bases at J, with 12 bases in the middle. This CDR3 comprises 15 residues. From germline, CDR1 is KGHSH and CDR2 LQKENI. The CDR3 DNA is TGTGCCAGCTCACCTAACAGCCTGAGCACCGGGGAGCTGTTTTTT. It codes for CASSPNSLSTGELFF.

The gene calls are TRBV19 and TRBJ1-5; D might be TRBD1 (6 bases). Between the trimmed V and J ends, which lost 4 bases and 12 bases, there was a span of 16 bases. Germline CDR1 LNHDA, CDR2 SQIVND (reference sequence). This CDR3 has 13 residues. CDR3 region: CASSTKRTVHQHF. The CDR3 nucleotides are TGTGCCAGTAGTACTAAGAGGACAGTTCACCAGCATTTT.

The chain links TRBV9 to TRBJ2-2; D gene unclear. The CDR3 is made up of 14 amino acids. The V gene's germline CDR1 is SGDLS and CDR2 YYNGEE. Trimming stripped 0 bases from V and 6 bases from J, with 9 bases between. Here the CDR3 DNA reads TGTGCCAGCAGCGTAGCTGGAAGTGCCGGGGAGCTGTTTTTT. It yields the protein CASSVAGSAGELFF.

The genes are TRBV5-4 and TRBJ2-7; D is unresolved. The germline V and J ends were trimmed by 0 bases and 2 bases, with 6 bases remaining between them. Germline CDR1 and CDR2: SGHNT and YYREEE (reference sequence). CDR3 length: 13 amino acids. The CDR3 reads CASSLVPTYEQYF. The CDR3 region has the DNA TGTGCCAGCAGCTTGGTCCCCACCTACGAGCAGTACTTC.

The chain recombines TRBV11-2 with TRBJ2-3; no reliable D call. Germline V CDR1 and CDR2: SGHAT, FQNNGV. The CDR3 is 15 amino acids. V shed 5 bases and J shed 4 bases, with 16 bases lying between them. In nucleotides, the CDR3 is TGTGCCAGCAGCCGAAGAGTGGCCGCCGCAGATACGCAGTATTTT. Its protein is CASSRRVAAADTQYF.

The chain couples TRBV6-1 to TRBJ1-6; D is uncertain. Trimming left V 3 bases short and J 6 bases short, with 12 bases between. Germline CDR1 MNHNS, CDR2 SASEGT. The CDR3 totals 15 residues. CDR3 in DNA: TGTGCCAGCAGTGAGTCCGGAGCAGTTAATTCACCCCTCCACTTT. Amino acids: CASSESGAVNSPLHF.

Turning to this clone: Other DNA sequences in this specimen translate into the identical CDR3. V is TRBV7-6 and J is TRBJ2-5, with D tentatively TRBD2 (6 bases). V lost 2 bases to trimming and J lost 4 bases, with 8 bases between them. CDR1 and CDR2 (germline): SGHVS, FNYEAQ. The CDR3 covers 13 residues. The DNA for the CDR3 is TGTGCCAGCAGCTTAAGCGGGTTAGAGACCCAGTACTTC. Protein sequence: CASSLSGLETQYF.

The V call is TRBV7-8, the J call TRBJ1-2; 7 nucleotides line up with TRBD1. J gave up 2 bases and V 4 bases, and 1 base lay outside the gene matches. The CDR3 is made up of 13 amino acids. In germline, CDR1 is SGHVS, CDR2 FQNEAQ. The CDR3 DNA follows: TGTGCCAGCAGCTGGGGACAGAACTATGGCTACACCTTC. Translated, it gives CASSWGQNYGYTF.

The J gene is TRBJ1-4, the V gene TRBV11-2, with 7 bases aligning to TRBD1. This CDR3 is built from 15 residues. Germline V CDR1 and CDR2: SGHAT, FQNNGV. Trimming took 5 bases from V and 7 from J; bases not matched to a gene: 10. Here the CDR3 reads CASSRAVSGGEKLFF. The CDR3 DNA reads TGTGCCAGCAGCCGAGCCGTTTCAGGGGGTGAAAAACTGTTTTTT.

This clone showed up just once. V usage is TRBV5-1 and J usage is TRBJ2-3; D is unresolved. Between the trimmed V and J ends, which lost 0 bases and 3 bases, there was a span of 11 bases. The CDR3 has 15 residues. The germline CDR1 and CDR2 sequences are SGHRS and YFSETQ. The CDR3 sequence: CASSLEPMGTDTQYF. CDR3 DNA: TGCGCCAGCAGCTTGGAACCCATGGGAACAGATACGCAGTATTTT. Full variable domain (remainder filled in from reference TRBV5-1 and TRBJ2-3): KAGVTQTPRYLIKTRGQQVTLSCSPISGHRSVSWYQQTPGQGLQFLFEYFSETQRNKGNFPGRFSGRQFSNSRSEMNVSTLELGDSALYLCASSLEPMGTDTQYFGPGTRLTVL.

The genes are TRBV4-1 and TRBJ1-2; weak D call: TRBD1 (6 bases). CDR3 length: 16 amino acids. V shed 1 base and J shed 4 bases, with 16 bases lying between them. The V gene's germline CDR1 is MGHRA and CDR2 YSYEKL. The chain's CDR3 is CASSQVTQGKAYGYTF. The CDR3 DNA reads TGCGCCAGCAGCCAAGTAACGCAGGGGAAGGCCTATGGCTACACCTTC.

This chain connects TRBV5-1 to TRBJ2-3; D possibly corresponds to TRBD2 (6 bases). V lost 0 bases to trimming and J lost 0 bases, with 17 bases between them. Germline CDR1 reads SGHRS; CDR2 reads YFSETQ. The CDR3 contains 18 residues. Written as DNA, the CDR3 is TGCGCCAGCAGCTTGGTTGGGGGGTCAGGGTTTAGCACAGATACGCAGTATTTT. This codes for CASSLVGGSGFSTDTQYF.

CDR3 DNA sequence: TGTGCCAGCAGTGGGGACAGGAGCTATGGCTACACCTTC. Amino acids: CASSGDRSYGYTF. This sequence joins TRBV6-5 and TRBJ1-2; 8 bases map to TRBD1. Trimming removed 5 bases from V and 4 bases from J; junction bases left unmatched: 3. From germline, CDR1 is MNHEY and CDR2 SVGAGI. The CDR3 spans 13 residues.

The chain employs TRBV18 and TRBJ1-6, with a tentative D call TRBD1 (5 bases). V dropped 2 bases and J dropped 8 bases, with 13 bases sitting between them. Germline values: CDR1 KGHSH, CDR2 LQKENI. This CDR3 region has 15 residues. The CDR3 loop reads CASSPVGGIDSPLHF. The CDR3 DNA reads TGTGCCAGCTCACCAGTCGGGGGGATAGATTCACCCCTCCACTTT. Variable domain in full (rest from reference TRBV18 and TRBJ1-6): NAGVMQNPRHLVRRRGQEARLRCSPMKGHSHVYWYRQLPEEGLKFMVYLQKENIIDESGMPKERFSAEFPKEGPSILRIQQVVRGDSAAYFCASSPVGGIDSPLHFGNGTRLTVT.

This rearrangement joins TRBV16 to TRBJ2-3, with D possibly TRBD1 on 5 matching bases. CDR1 and CDR2 from the germline V gene are KGHSY and FQNENV. The CDR3 extends over 15 amino acids. Trimming left V 4 bases short and J 3 bases short, with 14 bases between. As DNA, the CDR3 is TGTGCCAGCAGCCCGGCTGGGAAGGGGACAGATACGCAGTATTTT. As protein: CASSPAGKGTDTQYF.

This clone has just a few counts. The V gene is TRBV6-1, the J gene TRBJ2-7, with 7 bases that match TRBD2. The CDR3 has 14 residues. The trim removed 0 bases at V and 4 bases at J, leaving 3 bases unmatched. Germline V gives CDR1 MNHNS, CDR2 SASEGT. This chain's CDR3 is CASSEASGGYEQYF. The CDR3 nucleotides read TGTGCCAGCAGTGAAGCCTCGGGGGGTTACGAGCAGTACTTC.

About this clone itself: Relative to the germline gene, one junction end is altered; a read error may explain this. V usage is TRBV7-7 and J usage is TRBJ2-1; 12 bases map to TRBD2. From germline, CDR1 is SSHAT and CDR2 FNYEAQ (reference sequence). CDR3 length: 17 amino acids. CDR3 DNA sequence: TGTGCTAGCAGCTTAGCCCCCCTAGCGGGGGGGAACAATGAGCAGTTCTTC. Protein sequence: CASSLAPLAGGNNEQFF.